The entry below gives a single T cell receptor (beta chain) sequence along with its context. Per the original data handling: ImmunoSEQ supplied junction-only sequences lacking quality scores, so filtering was different. Assay: immunoSEQ multiplex PCR; the TCRdb copy retains only in-frame clones and omits some. The V and J calls and clone size were taken over from that table, and D and trimming were inferred from the DNA. The repertoire includes more than 500,000 clones, around 96% of them detected once, and 0.11% sits in the top ten. CD45RO-negative CD8 cells positively selected for CCR7 made up the naive population, which excluded terminally differentiated effector memory CD45RA+ cells. There were no recent acute infections or vaccinations among the donors, who were healthy HIV-negative adults. This record comes from a study of shared clonotypes between healthy human individuals. Germline assignment: CDR1 SEHNR and CDR2 FQNEAQ (reference sequence). Trimming shortened V by 5 bases and J by 0 bases, and 13 bases separated the two germline ends. The CDR3 has 15 amino acids.

This receptor was obtained from a woman in her 30s in good health. The rearrangement links TRBV7-9 to TRBJ1-1; D ambiguous. The sequenced sample was naive CD8+ T cells sorted from blood. This chain's CDR3 is CASSPTGPVNTEAFF. Written as DNA, the CDR3 is TGTGCCAGCAGCCCCACCGGGCCAGTGAACACTGAAGCTTTCTTT.